Listed below are T cell receptor beta chains from one sample, sequenced in a study of cytomegalovirus exposure and HLA in healthy donors. Method: immunoSEQ multiplex PCR; TCRdb's copy keeps in-frame clones and lacks some. The table lists about 140,000 clones, approximately 82% of them singletons. The sequenced material came from PBMCs. These receptors came from a woman in her sixties or seventies in good health and CMV-seropositive. CDR3s include the opening cysteine and the closing phenylalanine or tryptophan. Fields, in order: D gene, V gene, J gene, CDR3 protein, CDR3 DNA. D genes are given only for firm matches.

D gene: .
V gene: TRBV2
J gene: TRBJ2-7
CDR3 protein: CASGGWGPSAYEQYF
CDR3 DNA: TGTGCCAGCGGGGGATGGGGGCCATCCGCCTACGAGCAGTACTTC

D gene: TRBD2
V gene: TRBV6-6
J gene: TRBJ2-7
CDR3 protein: CASSLAGGTGYEQYF
CDR3 DNA: TGTGCCAGCAGTCTAGCGGGAGGGACGGGCTACGAGCAGTACTTC

D gene: TRBD2
V gene: TRBV2
J gene: TRBJ2-6
CDR3 protein: CASRPGGGSSGANVLTF
CDR3 DNA: TGTGCCAGCAGGCCGGGGGGAGGGAGCTCTGGGGCCAACGTCCTGACTTTC

D gene: .
V gene: TRBV19
J gene: TRBJ1-4
CDR3 protein: CASSDPRGFTNEKLFF
CDR3 DNA: TGTGCCAGTAGTGATCCCAGGGGCTTTACTAATGAAAAACTGTTTTTT

D gene: TRBD2
V gene: TRBV4-1
J gene: TRBJ2-1
CDR3 protein: CASSQGVAGVDNEQFF
CDR3 DNA: TGCGCCAGCAGCCAAGGGGTAGCGGGAGTGGACAATGAGCAGTTCTTC

D gene: .
V gene: TRBV30
J gene: TRBJ2-7
CDR3 protein: CAWSPPDSASSYEQYF
CDR3 DNA: TGTGCCTGGAGCCCCCCCGACAGTGCCAGCTCCTACGAGCAGTACTTC

D gene: TRBD1
V gene: TRBV6-4
J gene: TRBJ1-4
CDR3 protein: CASTSSRGLLEKLFF
CDR3 DNA: TGTGCCAGCACCTCGAGCAGGGGGCTTTTGGAAAAACTGTTTTTT

D gene: .
V gene: TRBV4-2
J gene: TRBJ2-7
CDR3 protein: CASSRDSRSSEQYF
CDR3 DNA: TGTGCCAGCAGCCGGGACTCGAGAAGTAGCGAGCAGTACTTC

D gene: TRBD1
V gene: TRBV9
J gene: TRBJ1-2
CDR3 protein: CASSVGDRGAYGYTF
CDR3 DNA: TGTGCCAGCAGCGTAGGGGACAGGGGGGCCTATGGCTACACCTTC

D gene: TRBD1
V gene: TRBV18
J gene: TRBJ1-3
CDR3 protein: CASSPDRGLGNTIYF
CDR3 DNA: TGTGCCAGCTCTCCCGACAGGGGGCTTGGAAACACCATATATTTT

D gene: TRBD1
V gene: TRBV10-3
J gene: TRBJ1-5
CDR3 protein: CAISEGTGVNQPQHF
CDR3 DNA: TGTGCCATCAGTGAGGGGACAGGGGTCAATCAGCCCCAGCATTTT